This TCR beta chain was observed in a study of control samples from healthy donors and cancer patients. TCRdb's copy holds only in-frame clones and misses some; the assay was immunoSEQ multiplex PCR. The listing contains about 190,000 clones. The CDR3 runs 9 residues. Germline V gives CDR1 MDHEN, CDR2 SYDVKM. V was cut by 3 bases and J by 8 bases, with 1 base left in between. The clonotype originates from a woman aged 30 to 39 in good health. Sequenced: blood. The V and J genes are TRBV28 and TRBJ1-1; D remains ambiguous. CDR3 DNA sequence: TGTGCCAGCAGTTTCGAAGCTTTCTTT. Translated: CASSFEAFF.